This T cell receptor (beta chain) is drawn from a study of T cells in Graves' hyperthyroidism and ophthalmopathy. Overall study findings and caveats: Researchers found most expanded thyroid clonotypes above 0.001 in blood as well. The model foresaw ophthalmopathy a median around 6 months prior to onset.

RNA transcripts provided the source from which TCR beta CDR3 regions were amplified. Primed by the HTBI set, a first-round RT-PCR was run on the TCR CDR3. MiXCR, run by TCRdb on the multiplex PCR reads, gives a single entry per CDR3 protein. Found here are about 640,000 distinct CDR3 sequences, over 40% of them singletons; the top ten hold 7% to 7.5%. In regard to this clonotype: Its target is unknown.

Uncontrolled infection, other autoimmune disease, pregnancy and lactation each barred patients from inclusion. Diagnostic assessment was based on clinical symptoms, serum thyroxine and TRAb, thyroid ultrasound and orbital computed tomography. V was cut by 2 bases and J by 7 bases, with 10 bases left in between. The CDR3 totals 14 residues. Germline V gives CDR1 SGHRS, CDR2 YFSETQ. This sequence was found in an adult man with Graves' disease, either hyperthyroidism or ophthalmopathy (not recorded which). The chain is built from TRBV5-1 and TRBJ1-6, with TRBD1 as a possible D gene (6 bases). The sample taken for sequencing was peripheral blood or thyroid tissue (not recorded which). CDR3 region: CASSFGDTNSPLHF. CDR3 in DNA: TGCGCCAGCAGCTTCGGGGACACCAATTCACCCCTCCACTTT. Drawing the rest from reference TRBV5-1 and TRBJ1-6, the complete variable domain is KAGVTQTPRYLIKTRGQQVTLSCSPISGHRSVSWYQQTPGQGLQFLFEYFSETQRNKGNFPGRFSGRQFSNSRSEMNVSTLELGDSALYLCASSFGDTNSPLHFGNGTRLTVT.